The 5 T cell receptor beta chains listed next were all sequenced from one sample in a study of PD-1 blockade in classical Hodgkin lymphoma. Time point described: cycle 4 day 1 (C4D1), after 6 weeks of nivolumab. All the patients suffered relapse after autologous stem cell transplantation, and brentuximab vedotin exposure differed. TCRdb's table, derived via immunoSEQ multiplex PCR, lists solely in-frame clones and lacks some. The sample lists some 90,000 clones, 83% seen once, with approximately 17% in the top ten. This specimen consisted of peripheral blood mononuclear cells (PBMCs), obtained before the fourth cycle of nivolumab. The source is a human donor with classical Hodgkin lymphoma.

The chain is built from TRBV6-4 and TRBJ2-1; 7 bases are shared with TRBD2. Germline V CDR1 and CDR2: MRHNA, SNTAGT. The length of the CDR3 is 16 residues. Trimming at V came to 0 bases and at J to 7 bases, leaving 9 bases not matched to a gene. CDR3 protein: CASSDSMAGLPNEQFF. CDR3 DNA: TGTGCCAGCAGTGACTCGATGGCGGGACTACCGAATGAGCAGTTCTTC.

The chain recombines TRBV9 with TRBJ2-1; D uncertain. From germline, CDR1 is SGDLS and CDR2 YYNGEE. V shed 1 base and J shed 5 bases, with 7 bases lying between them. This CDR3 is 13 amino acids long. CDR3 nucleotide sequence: TGTGCCAGCAGCGTACGACGGGACAATGAGCAGTTCTTC. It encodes CASSVRRDNEQFF. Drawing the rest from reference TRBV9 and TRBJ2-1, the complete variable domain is DSGVTQTPKHLITATGQRVTLRCSPRSGDLSVYWYQQSLDQGLQFLIQYYNGEERAKGNILERFSAQQFPDLHSELNLSSLELGDSALYFCASSVRRDNEQFFGPGTRLTVL.

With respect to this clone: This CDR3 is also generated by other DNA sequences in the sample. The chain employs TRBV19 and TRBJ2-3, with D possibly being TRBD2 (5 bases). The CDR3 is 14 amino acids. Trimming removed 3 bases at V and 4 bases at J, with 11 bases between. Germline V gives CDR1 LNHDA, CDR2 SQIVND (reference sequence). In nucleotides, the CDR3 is TGTGCCAGTAGTATTGGTGGGAGAGCAGATACGCAGTATTTT. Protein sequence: CASSIGGRADTQYF.

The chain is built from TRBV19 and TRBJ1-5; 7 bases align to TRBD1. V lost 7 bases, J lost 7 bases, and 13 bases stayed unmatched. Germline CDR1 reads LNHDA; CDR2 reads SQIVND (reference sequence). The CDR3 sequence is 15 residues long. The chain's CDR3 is CASTQGQLPRQPQHF. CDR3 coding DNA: TGTGCCAGTACCCAGGGACAGCTCCCCCGCCAGCCCCAGCATTTT.

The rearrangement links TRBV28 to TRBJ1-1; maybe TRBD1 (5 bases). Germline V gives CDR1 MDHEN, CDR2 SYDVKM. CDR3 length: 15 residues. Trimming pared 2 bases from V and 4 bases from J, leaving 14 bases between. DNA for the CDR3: TGTGCCAGCAGTTTACAGGGAGGTCCTAGCACTGAAGCTTTCTTT. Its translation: CASSLQGGPSTEAFF. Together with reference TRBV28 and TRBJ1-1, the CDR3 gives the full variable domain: DVKVTQSSRYLVKRTGEKVFLECVQDMDHENMFWYRQDPGLGLRLIYFSYDVKMKEKGDIPEGYSVSREKKERFSLILESASTNQTSMYLCASSLQGGPSTEAFFGQGTRLTVV.